The 23 T cell receptor beta chains presented below share a single source sample, sequenced in a study of T cells expressing NK-cell markers. After re-calling the 5' RACE reads, TCRdb lists one entry per CDR3 protein, DNA absent. This table holds under 500,000 distinct CDR3 sequences. Specimen: blood T cells: a sorted CD56 or NKG2C T cell subset, CD4+ or CD8+ T cells, or bulk PBMC T cells (not recorded which). Source of these receptors: a woman between 18 and 70 years old in good health.

The J gene is TRBJ1-2, the V gene TRBV7-2. There are 14 residues in the CDR3. The germline CDR1 and CDR2 sequences are SGHTA and FQGNSA. CDR3 sequence: CASSLDTRSDGYTF.

The chain has TRBV7-7 and TRBJ2-5; TCRdb's D call of TRBD2 is untestable without DNA. Germline assignment: CDR1 SSHAT and CDR2 FNYEAQ (reference sequence). CDR3 length: 16 amino acids. This chain's CDR3 is CASSLGRGLPQETQYF.

This chain links TRBV11-2 with TRBJ2-2; TCRdb lists TRBD2, though no DNA is available to test this call. There are 16 residues in the CDR3. Per the germline V gene, CDR1 is SGHAT and CDR2 is FQNNGV. CDR3 sequence: CASSFPGLYNTGELFF.

The rearrangement joins TRBV5-1 to TRBJ2-7; TCRdb indicates TRBD2, and absent DNA this call remains unverified. The CDR3 is made up of 15 amino acids. Germline CDR1 is SGHRS and CDR2 is YFSETQ. The CDR3 reads CASSLVVRSSYEQYF.

V usage is TRBV10-1 and J usage is TRBJ2-5. Germline V CDR1 and CDR2: WNHNN, SYGVQD (reference sequence). The CDR3 loop spans 13 amino acids. CDR3 sequence: CASSESVQETQYF.

The chain has TRBV6-1 and TRBJ1-2. From germline, CDR1 is MNHNS and CDR2 SASEGT. The CDR3 sequence is 13 residues long. CDR3 residues: CASRGPSNYGYTF.

This chain links TRBV28 with TRBJ2-7; the TRBD1 assignment by TCRdb is unverifiable without DNA. Germline V gene sequence: CDR1 MDHEN, CDR2 SYDVKM. The CDR3 has 14 amino acids. CDR3 sequence: CASSWGDTSYEQYF.

This sequence joins TRBV6-2 or TRBV6-3 and TRBJ2-1. Germline V gene data show CDR1 as MNHEY and CDR2 as SVGEGT. The CDR3 has 12 residues. The CDR3 loop reads CASTNLGNEQFF.

CDR3 amino acids: CSANPTSGATDTQYF. V usage is TRBV20-1 and J usage is TRBJ2-3; the TCRdb call, TRBD2, lacks DNA for checking. Germline V gene lookup returns CDR1 DFQATT and CDR2 SNEGSKA (reference sequence). The CDR3 length is 15 residues.

V and J are TRBV20-1 and TRBJ1-1. Germline V CDR1 and CDR2: DFQATT, SNEGSKA (reference sequence). The CDR3 covers 15 residues. CDR3 in amino acids: CSAPPAGLRNTEAFF.

The chain carries TRBV28 and TRBJ2-5; TCRdb's assignment of TRBD1 cannot be checked, as there is no DNA. The length of the CDR3 is 12 residues. Germline CDR1 is MDHEN and CDR2 is SYDVKM. The CDR3 spells CASIGGQETQYF.

The CDR3 here is CATEVGGPSMAEAFF. The chain uses TRBV6-1 and TRBJ1-1; TCRdb's D call, TRBD1, is unchecked because there is no DNA. This CDR3 comprises 15 residues. CDR1 and CDR2 (germline): MNHNS, SASEGT.

V and J are TRBV4-1 and TRBJ2-3; TCRdb selects TRBD2, and the lack of DNA leaves this call unchecked. The V gene's germline CDR1 is MGHRA and CDR2 YSYEKL. The CDR3 length is 13 residues. The CDR3 loop is CASRREGTDTQYF.

The rearrangement links TRBV19 to TRBJ2-1; the D call from TCRdb, TRBD2, cannot be confirmed without DNA. Germline lookup yields CDR1 LNHDA and CDR2 SQIVND (reference sequence). The CDR3 runs 16 residues. The CDR3 here is CASRRTSGSGGNEQFF.

V is TRBV7-9 and J is TRBJ1-4; TCRdb calls TRBD1, which cannot be checked without DNA. Germline values: CDR1 SEHNR, CDR2 FQNEAQ (reference sequence). The CDR3 is 15 amino acids. The CDR3 spells CASSPTRQGRQKLFF.

CDR3 protein: CASSERLQAQPQHF. The rearrangement joins TRBV2 to TRBJ1-5. Germline values: CDR1 SNHLY, CDR2 FYNNEI. The CDR3 covers 14 residues.

This chain connects TRBV12-3 or TRBV12-4 to TRBJ2-5; lacking DNA, the TRBD1 call made by TCRdb goes unchecked. The CDR3 covers 13 residues. The CDR3 loop is CASRTDKQETQYF.

The J gene is TRBJ2-7, the V gene TRBV21-1; TCRdb calls TRBD1, which cannot be checked without DNA. TRBV21-1 is an annotated pseudogene. The length of the CDR3 is 14 residues. The chain's CDR3 is CASSKQGLDYEQYF.

V and J are TRBV20-1 and TRBJ2-5. Looked up from germline, CDR1 is DFQATT and CDR2 is SNEGSKA (reference sequence). The CDR3 extends over 14 amino acids. CDR3 protein: CSARDGVAQETQYF.

This chain joins TRBV12-3 or TRBV12-4 and TRBJ2-5; TCRdb's D call of TRBD2 is untestable without DNA. The CDR3 is 15 residues long. The CDR3 spells CASSYLAGAPGTQYF.

The V gene is TRBV3-1, the J gene TRBJ2-7; TCRdb returns TRBD1, unconfirmable since there is no DNA. Germline CDR1 LGHDT, CDR2 YNNKEL (reference sequence). The CDR3 runs 15 residues. Here the CDR3 reads CASSQDGTGKPEQYF.

The chain carries TRBV6-2 or TRBV6-3 and TRBJ2-1; absent DNA, TCRdb's TRBD1 call cannot be checked. The germline V gene encodes CDR1 MNHEY and CDR2 SVGEGT. CDR3 length: 12 amino acids. This CDR3 reads CASSYPRDRAFF.

The chain carries TRBV24-1 and TRBJ2-3. CDR1 KGHDR and CDR2 SFDVKD come from the germline V gene. The CDR3 loop spans 11 amino acids. The CDR3 loop reads CATSDFGAQYF.